Here is one T cell receptor beta chain with its context. This clone turned up a few times. Its antigen is still unknown. Qualities for individual bases were not recorded, and no much larger clone is one base off. The sample comes from a study of immune evolution from preneoplasia to lung adenocarcinoma (dated by TCRdb to the early 2020s). As for the study more broadly: HLA loss of heterozygosity was observed in approximately 7%, 15% and 30% of AIS, MIA and ADC lesions, respectively, and was not observed in any AAH lesions. Class I HLA alleles were inferred from exome data with POLYSOLVER, and allele-specific HLA loss was detected with LOHHLA. Resected precursor lesions (AAH, AIS, MIA) and invasive adenocarcinomas were each compared against paired morphologically normal lung tissue. The study reported that 100 to 120 samples were used for TCR sequencing. The overall cohort comprised approximately 53 patients with pulmonary nodules who underwent surgical resection. The sample size depended on which specimens were available, not on a prior power calculation. TCR sequencing data came from approximately 51 patients. The study combined immune gene expression, TCR sequencing and multiplex immunofluorescence to profile immune contexture across lung adenocarcinoma precursors and invasive adenocarcinoma. Whole exome sequencing and methylation data from the same cohort of nodules were integrated with the immune data. Findings and caveats that apply to the study as a whole: Compared with EGFR-mutant or double wild-type lesions, KRAS-mutant nodules had the highest T cell clonality. Normal lung showed the highest clonality, whereas later-stage lesions appeared to have higher T cell density and diversity but lower clonality. The highest top T cell clone frequencies were observed in normal lung, and a progressive decrease in top T cell clone frequencies appeared to occur from AAH through AIS, MIA and invasive adenocarcinoma. Because all patients were from Japan and China, applicability to Western populations was uncertain. The findings reflected association rather than direct causation, and larger cohorts with long-term follow-up and longitudinal biopsies were considered necessary.

TCR beta CDR3 regions were sequenced from DNA using the immunoSEQ hsTCRbeta Kit. The paper's processing steps were these. TCR sequencing data were analysed with the ImmunoSEQ Analyzer. T cell clonality was defined as 1 minus Pielou's evenness, calculated on productive rearrangements. To measure T cell diversity, the inverse Simpson index was applied to productive templates. T cell density was TCR beta template counts normalized to usable DNA, estimated by amplifying and sequencing housekeeping genes. TCR metrics were compared across histologic stages using two-sided Kruskal-Wallis tests. Held by TCRdb, this immuneACCESS table contains in-frame sequences only and omits some clones. Under half of the omission traces to an unresolved V gene where checked; the cause of the rest is unknown. The D gene and trimming were derived from the DNA, and the V and J assignments and clone size from that table. Within this sample are about 16,000 clones, with 75% to 90% of them counted one time only. The ten largest clones take up around 2.6% of the sample.

Trimming costs V 3 bases and J 4 bases, and their ends lie 9 bases apart. The CDR3, from cysteine to phenylalanine, totals 13 residues. Of the read, only the CDR3 DNA is kept; its 39 bases are in frame from base 1. The germline V gene sets CDR1 to MDHEN and CDR2 to SYDVKM. Patients underwent resection in Japan or China between about 2014 and 2017. Histologic diagnosis of each case was confirmed independently by two lung cancer pathologists on H&E slides. For nucleic acid extraction, premalignant or tumor cells were enriched by macro-dissection following pathologic assessment. The AllPrep DNA/RNA FFPE Kit was used to isolate DNA from FFPE tissue.

The V and J segments used are TRBV28 and TRBJ1-2; D gene: possibly TRBD1, on 5 matching bases. What was sequenced was FFPE invasive lung adenocarcinoma tissue. According to the study, the label for this sample's cell subset or site signals: frankly invasive lung adenocarcinoma (ADC). The TCR comes from a person aged 65 to 85 with invasive lung adenocarcinoma. The CDR3 reads CASSLNRIYGYTF. The DNA sequence follows: TGTGCCAGCAGTTTGAACAGGATCTATGGCTACACCTTC.